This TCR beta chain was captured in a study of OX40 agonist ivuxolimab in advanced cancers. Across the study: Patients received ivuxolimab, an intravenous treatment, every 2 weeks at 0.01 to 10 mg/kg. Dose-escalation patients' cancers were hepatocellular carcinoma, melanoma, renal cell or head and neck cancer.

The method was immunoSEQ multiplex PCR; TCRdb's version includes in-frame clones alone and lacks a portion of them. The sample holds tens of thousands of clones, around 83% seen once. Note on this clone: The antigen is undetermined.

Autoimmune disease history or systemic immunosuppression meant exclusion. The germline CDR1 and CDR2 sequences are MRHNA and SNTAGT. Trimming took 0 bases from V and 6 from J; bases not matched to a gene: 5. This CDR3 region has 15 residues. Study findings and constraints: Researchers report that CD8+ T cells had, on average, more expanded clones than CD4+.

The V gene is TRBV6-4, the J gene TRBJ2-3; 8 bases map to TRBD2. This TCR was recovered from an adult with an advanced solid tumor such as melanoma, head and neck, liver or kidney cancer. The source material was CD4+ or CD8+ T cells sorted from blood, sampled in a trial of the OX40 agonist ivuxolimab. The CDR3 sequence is CASSDSSGAGDTQYF. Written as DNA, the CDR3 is TGTGCCAGCAGTGACTCTAGCGGGGCCGGGGATACGCAGTATTTT.